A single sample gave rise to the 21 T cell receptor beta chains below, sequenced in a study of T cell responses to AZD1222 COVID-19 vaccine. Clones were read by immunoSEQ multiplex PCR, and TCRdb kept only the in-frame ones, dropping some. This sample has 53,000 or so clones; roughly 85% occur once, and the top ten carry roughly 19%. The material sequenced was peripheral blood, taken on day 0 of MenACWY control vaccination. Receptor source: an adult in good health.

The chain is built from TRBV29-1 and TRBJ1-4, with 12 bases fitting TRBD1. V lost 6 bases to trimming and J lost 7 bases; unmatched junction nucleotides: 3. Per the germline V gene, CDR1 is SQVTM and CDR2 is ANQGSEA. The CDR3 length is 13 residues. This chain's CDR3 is CSVGDRGLEKLFF. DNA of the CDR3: TGCAGCGTGGGGGACAGGGGGCTTGAAAAACTGTTTTTT.

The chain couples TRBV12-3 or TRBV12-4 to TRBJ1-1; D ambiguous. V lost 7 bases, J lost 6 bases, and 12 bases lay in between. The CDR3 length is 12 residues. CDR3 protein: CASNFNSAEAFF. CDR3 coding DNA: TGTGCCAGCAACTTCAATTCCGCTGAAGCTTTCTTT.

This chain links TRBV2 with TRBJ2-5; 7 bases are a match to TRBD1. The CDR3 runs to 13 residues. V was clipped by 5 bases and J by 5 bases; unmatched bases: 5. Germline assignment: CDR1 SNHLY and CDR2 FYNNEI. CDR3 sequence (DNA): TGTGCCAGCAGTAATGACAGGGTCGAGACCCAGTACTTC. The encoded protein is CASSNDRVETQYF.

The CDR3 DNA reads as TGTGCCAGCACCCCTCACTCCGGGACAGGGTTCAATGAGCAGTTCTTC. Protein product: CASTPHSGTGFNEQFF. The chain recombines TRBV28 with TRBJ2-1; 9 bases fit TRBD1. Germline CDR1 and CDR2: MDHEN and SYDVKM. The CDR3 totals 16 residues. J was trimmed by 6 bases and V by 7 bases; bases with no gene match: 13.

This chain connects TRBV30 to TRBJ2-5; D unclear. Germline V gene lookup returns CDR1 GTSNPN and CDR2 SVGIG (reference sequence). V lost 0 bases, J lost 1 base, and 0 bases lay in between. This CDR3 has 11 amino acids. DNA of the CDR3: TGTGCCTGGAGTGTCCAAGAGACCCAGTACTTC. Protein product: CAWSVQETQYF.

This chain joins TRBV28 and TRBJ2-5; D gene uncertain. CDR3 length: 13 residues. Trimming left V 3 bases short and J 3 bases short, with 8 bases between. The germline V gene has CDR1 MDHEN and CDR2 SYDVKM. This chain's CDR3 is CASSFNVEETQYF. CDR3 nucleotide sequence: TGTGCCAGCAGTTTCAACGTAGAAGAGACCCAGTACTTC. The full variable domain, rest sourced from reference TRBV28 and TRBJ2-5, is DVKVTQSSRYLVKRTGEKVFLECVQDMDHENMFWYRQDPGLGLRLIYFSYDVKMKEKGDIPEGYSVSREKKERFSLILESASTNQTSMYLCASSFNVEETQYFGPGTRLLVL.

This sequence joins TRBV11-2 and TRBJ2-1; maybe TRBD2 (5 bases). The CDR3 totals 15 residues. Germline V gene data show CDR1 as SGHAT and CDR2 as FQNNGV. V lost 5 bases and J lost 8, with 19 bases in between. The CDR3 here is CASSDYRSMGDEQFF. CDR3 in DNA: TGTGCCAGCAGCGACTACCGATCAATGGGCGATGAGCAGTTCTTC. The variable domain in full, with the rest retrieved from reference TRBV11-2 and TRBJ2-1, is EAGVAQSPRYKIIEKRQSVAFWCNPISGHATLYWYQQILGQGPKLLIQFQNNGVVDDSQLPKDRFSAERLKGVDSTLKIQPAKLEDSAVYLCASSDYRSMGDEQFFGPGTRLTVL.

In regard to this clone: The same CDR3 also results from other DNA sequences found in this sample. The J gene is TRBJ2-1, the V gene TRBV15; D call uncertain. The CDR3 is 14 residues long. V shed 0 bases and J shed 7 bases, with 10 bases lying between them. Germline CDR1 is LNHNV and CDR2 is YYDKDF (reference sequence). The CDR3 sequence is CATSRDGTYNEQFF. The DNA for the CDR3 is TGTGCCACCAGCAGAGATGGCACATATAATGAGCAGTTCTTC.

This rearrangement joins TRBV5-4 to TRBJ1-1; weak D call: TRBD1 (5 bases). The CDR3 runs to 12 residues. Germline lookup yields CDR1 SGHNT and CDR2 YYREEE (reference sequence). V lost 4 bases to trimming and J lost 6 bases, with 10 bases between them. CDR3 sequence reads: CASSRGEAEAFF. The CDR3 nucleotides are TGTGCCAGCAGCCGGGGGGAGGCTGAAGCTTTCTTT.

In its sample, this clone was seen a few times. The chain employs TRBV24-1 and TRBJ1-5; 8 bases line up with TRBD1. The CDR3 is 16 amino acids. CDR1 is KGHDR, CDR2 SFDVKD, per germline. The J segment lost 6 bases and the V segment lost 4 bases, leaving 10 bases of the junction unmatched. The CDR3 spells CATSETGQGLSQPQHF. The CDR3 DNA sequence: TGTGCCACCAGTGAAACCGGACAGGGTTTAAGTCAGCCCCAGCATTTT.

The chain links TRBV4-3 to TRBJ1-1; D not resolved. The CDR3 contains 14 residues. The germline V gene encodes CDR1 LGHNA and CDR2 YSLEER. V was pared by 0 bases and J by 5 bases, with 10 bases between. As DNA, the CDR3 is TGCGCCAGCAGCCAAGATGCGGCTTCTACTGAAGCTTTCTTT. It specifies CASSQDAASTEAFF.

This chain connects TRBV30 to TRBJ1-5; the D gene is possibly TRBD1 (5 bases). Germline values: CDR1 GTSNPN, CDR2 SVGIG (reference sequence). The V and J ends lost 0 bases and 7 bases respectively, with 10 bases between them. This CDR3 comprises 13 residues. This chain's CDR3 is CAWSVRGEQPQHF. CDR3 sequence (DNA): TGTGCCTGGAGTGTACGAGGGGAACAGCCCCAGCATTTT.

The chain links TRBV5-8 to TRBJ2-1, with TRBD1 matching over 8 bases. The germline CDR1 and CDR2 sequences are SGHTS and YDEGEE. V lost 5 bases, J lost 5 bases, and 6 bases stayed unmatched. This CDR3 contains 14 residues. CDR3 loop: CASRVDRGNNEQFF. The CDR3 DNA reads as TGTGCCAGCAGAGTCGACAGGGGCAACAATGAGCAGTTCTTC.

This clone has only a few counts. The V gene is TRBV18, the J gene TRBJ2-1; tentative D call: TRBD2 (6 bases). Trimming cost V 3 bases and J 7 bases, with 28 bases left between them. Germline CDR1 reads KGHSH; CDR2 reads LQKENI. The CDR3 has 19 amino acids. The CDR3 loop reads CASSPPFATGLAQKNEQFF. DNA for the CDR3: TGTGCCAGCTCACCCCCATTCGCCACGGGGCTAGCGCAAAAGAATGAGCAGTTCTTC.

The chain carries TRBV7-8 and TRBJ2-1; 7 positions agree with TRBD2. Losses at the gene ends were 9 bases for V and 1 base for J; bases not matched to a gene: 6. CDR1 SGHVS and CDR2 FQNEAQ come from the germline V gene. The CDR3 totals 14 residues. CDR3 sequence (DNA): TGTGCCAGTGCGCCGGGGGGATCCTACAATGAGCAGTTCTTC. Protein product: CASAPGGSYNEQFF.

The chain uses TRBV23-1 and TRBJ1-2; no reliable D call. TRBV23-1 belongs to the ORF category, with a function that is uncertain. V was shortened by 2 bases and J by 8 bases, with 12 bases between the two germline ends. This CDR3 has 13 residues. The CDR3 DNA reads TGCGCCAGCAGTCAAACCGACCGGGGAGGCTACACCTTC. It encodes CASSQTDRGGYTF.

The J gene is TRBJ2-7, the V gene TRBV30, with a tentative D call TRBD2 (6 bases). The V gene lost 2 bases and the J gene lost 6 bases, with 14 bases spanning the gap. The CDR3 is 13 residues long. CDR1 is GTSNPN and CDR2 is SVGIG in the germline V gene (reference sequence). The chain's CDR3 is CAWSKTARGEQYF. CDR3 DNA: TGTGCCTGGAGTAAAACAGCGCGGGGCGAGCAGTACTTC.

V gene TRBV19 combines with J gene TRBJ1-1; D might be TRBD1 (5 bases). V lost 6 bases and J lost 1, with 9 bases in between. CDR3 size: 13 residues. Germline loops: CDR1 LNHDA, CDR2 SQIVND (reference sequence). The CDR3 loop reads CASRDGTNTEAFF. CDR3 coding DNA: TGTGCCAGTAGGGACGGGACGAACACTGAAGCTTTCTTT.

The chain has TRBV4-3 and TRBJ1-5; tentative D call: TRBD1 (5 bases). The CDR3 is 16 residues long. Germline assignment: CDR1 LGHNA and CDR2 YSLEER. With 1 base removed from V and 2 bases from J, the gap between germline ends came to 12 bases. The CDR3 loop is CASSQGLRGGNQPQHF. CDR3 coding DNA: TGCGCCAGCAGCCAAGGTCTCCGGGGCGGCAATCAGCCCCAGCATTTT.

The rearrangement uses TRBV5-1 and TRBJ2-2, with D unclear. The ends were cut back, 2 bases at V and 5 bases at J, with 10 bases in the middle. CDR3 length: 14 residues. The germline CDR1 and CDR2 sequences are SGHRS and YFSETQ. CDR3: CASSFMMSTGELFF. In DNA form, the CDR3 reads TGCGCCAGCAGCTTTATGATGTCGACCGGGGAGCTGTTTTTT.

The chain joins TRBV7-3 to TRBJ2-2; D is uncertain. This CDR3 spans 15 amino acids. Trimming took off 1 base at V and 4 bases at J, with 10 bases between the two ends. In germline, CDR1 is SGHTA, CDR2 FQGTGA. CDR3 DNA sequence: TGTGCCAGCAGCTTAAACCTAGGGCGCACCGGGGAGCTGTTTTTT. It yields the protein CASSLNLGRTGELFF.